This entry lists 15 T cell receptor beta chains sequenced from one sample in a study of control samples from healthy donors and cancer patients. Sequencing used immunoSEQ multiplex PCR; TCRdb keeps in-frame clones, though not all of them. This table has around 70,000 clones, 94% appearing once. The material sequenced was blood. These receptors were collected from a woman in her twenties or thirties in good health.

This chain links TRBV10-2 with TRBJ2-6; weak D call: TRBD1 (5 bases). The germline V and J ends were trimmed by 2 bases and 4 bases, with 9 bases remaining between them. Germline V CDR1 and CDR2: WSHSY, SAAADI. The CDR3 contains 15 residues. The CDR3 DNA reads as TGCGCCAGCAGTGAGGCAGGGAACGGGGCCAACGTCCTGACTTTC. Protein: CASSEAGNGANVLTF.

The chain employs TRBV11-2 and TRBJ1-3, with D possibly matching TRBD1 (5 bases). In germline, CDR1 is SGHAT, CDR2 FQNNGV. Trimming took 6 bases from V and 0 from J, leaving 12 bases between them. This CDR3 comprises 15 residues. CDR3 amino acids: CASSRDRSSGNTIYF. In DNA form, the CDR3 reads TGTGCCAGCAGTCGGGACCGCAGCTCTGGAAACACCATATATTTT.

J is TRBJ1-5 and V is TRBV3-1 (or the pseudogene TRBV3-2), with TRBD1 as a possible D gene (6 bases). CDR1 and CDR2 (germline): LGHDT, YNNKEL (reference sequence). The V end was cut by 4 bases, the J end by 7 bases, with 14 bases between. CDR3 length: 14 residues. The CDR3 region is CASSRGTILQPQHF. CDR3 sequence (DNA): TGTGCCAGCAGCCGCGGGACAATTTTGCAGCCCCAGCATTTT.

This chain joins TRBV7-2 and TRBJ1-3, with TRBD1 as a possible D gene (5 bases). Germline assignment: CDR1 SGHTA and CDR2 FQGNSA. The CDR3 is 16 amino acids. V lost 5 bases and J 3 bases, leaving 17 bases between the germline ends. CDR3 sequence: CASSPSPQGNGNTIYF. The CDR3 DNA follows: TGTGCCAGCAGCCCGAGCCCTCAGGGAAATGGAAACACCATATATTTT. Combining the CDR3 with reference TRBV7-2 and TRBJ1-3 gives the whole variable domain GAGVSQSPSNKVTEKGKDVELRCDPISGHTALYWYRQSLGQGLEFLIYFQGNSAPDKSGLPSDRFSAERTGGSVSTLTIQRTQQEDSAVYLCASSPSPQGNGNTIYFGEGSWLTVV.

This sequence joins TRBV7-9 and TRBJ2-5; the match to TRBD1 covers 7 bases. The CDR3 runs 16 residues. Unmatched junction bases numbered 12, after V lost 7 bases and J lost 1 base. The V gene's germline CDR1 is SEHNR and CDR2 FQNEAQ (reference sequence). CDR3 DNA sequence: TGTGCCAGCACCGTCAAACGGGACAGCCTCCAAGAGACCCAGTACTTC. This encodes CASTVKRDSLQETQYF.

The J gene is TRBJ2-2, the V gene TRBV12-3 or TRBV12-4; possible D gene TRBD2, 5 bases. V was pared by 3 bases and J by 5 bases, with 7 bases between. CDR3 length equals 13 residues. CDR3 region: CASSFSGTGELFF. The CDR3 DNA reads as TGTGCCAGCAGTTTCTCGGGAACCGGGGAGCTGTTTTTT.

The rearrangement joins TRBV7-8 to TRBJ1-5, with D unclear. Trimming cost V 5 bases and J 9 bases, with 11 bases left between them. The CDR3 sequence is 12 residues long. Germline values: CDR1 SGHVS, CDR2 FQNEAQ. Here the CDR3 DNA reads TGTGCCAGCAGCGTCTCGGCGGGGCCCCAGCATTTT. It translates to CASSVSAGPQHF.

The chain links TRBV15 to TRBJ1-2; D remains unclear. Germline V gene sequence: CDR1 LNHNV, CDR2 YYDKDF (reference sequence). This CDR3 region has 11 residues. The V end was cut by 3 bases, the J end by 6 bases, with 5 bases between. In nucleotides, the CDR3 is TGTGCCACCAGCAGCGAAAATGGCTACACCTTC. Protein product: CATSSENGYTF.

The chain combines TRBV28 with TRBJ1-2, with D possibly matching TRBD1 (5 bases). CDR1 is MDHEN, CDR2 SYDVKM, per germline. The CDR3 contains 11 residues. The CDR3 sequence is CAAQGNYGYTF. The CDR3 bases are TGTGCAGCGCAGGGTAACTATGGCTACACCTTC.

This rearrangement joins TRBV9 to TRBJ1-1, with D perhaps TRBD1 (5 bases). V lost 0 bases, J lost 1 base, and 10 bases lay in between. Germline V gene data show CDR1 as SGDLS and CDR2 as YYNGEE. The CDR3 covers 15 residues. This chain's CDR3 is CASSVVSGRNTEAFF. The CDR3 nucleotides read TGTGCCAGCAGCGTAGTATCAGGGCGGAACACTGAAGCTTTCTTT.

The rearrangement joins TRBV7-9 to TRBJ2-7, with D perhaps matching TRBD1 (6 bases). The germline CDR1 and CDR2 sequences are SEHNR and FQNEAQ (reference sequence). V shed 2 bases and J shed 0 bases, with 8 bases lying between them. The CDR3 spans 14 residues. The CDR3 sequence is CASSLWDNSYEQYF. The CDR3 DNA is TGTGCCAGCAGCTTATGGGACAACTCCTACGAGCAGTACTTC.

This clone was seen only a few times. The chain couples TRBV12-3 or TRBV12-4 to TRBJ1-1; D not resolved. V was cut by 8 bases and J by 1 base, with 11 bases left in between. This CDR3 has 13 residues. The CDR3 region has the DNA TGTGCCAGCCTCCGGTCAGAGAACACTGAAGCTTTCTTT. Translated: CASLRSENTEAFF.

Here the CDR3 DNA reads TGTGCCAGCAGCAAGGTGGTTTTGCGTGGAAACACCATATATTTT. It is translated as CASSKVVLRGNTIYF. V and J are TRBV5-6 and TRBJ1-3; unclear D gene. The germline V and J ends were trimmed by 4 bases and 3 bases, with 14 bases remaining between them. Per the germline V gene, CDR1 is SGHDT and CDR2 is YYEEEE. There are 15 residues in the CDR3. Complete variable domain (other parts from reference TRBV5-6 and TRBJ1-3): DAGVTQSPTHLIKTRGQQVTLRCSPKSGHDTVSWYQQALGQGPQFIFQYYEEEERQRGNFPDRFSGHQFPNYSSELNVNALLLGDSALYLCASSKVVLRGNTIYFGEGSWLTVV.

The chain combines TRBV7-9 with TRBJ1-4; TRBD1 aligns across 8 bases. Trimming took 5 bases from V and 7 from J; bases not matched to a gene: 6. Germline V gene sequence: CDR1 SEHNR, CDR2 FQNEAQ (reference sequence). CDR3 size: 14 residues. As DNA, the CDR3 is TGTGCCAGCAGCCTCGGACAGGGTAGTGAAAAACTGTTTTTT. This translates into CASSLGQGSEKLFF.

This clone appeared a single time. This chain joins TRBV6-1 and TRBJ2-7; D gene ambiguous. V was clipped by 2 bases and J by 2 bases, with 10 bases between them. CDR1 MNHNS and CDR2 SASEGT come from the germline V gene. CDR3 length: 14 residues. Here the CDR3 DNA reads TGTGCCAGCAGTGAAACCGACGAGACCTACGAGCAGTACGTC. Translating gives CASSETDETYEQYV.